What follows describes a single TCR beta chain. J lost 1 base, V lost 9 bases, and 3 bases had no gene match. Germline lookup yields CDR1 ENHRY and CDR2 SYGVKD. The CDR3 consists of 13 residues. Assay used: immunoSEQ multiplex PCR; TCRdb lists only in-frame clones, some missing. The sample contains around 190,000 clones, about nine tenths of which appear only once. The source of the sample is a study of blood T cell repertoires in COVID-19. This TCR was recovered from a man aged 18 to 30 with active or convalescent COVID-19. Sequencing was carried out using peripheral blood. The J gene is TRBJ1-5, the V gene TRBV10-3; 7 bases map to TRBD1. The CDR3: CAIQQGSNQPQHF. Here the CDR3 DNA reads TGTGCCATACAACAGGGGAGCAATCAGCCCCAGCATTTT.